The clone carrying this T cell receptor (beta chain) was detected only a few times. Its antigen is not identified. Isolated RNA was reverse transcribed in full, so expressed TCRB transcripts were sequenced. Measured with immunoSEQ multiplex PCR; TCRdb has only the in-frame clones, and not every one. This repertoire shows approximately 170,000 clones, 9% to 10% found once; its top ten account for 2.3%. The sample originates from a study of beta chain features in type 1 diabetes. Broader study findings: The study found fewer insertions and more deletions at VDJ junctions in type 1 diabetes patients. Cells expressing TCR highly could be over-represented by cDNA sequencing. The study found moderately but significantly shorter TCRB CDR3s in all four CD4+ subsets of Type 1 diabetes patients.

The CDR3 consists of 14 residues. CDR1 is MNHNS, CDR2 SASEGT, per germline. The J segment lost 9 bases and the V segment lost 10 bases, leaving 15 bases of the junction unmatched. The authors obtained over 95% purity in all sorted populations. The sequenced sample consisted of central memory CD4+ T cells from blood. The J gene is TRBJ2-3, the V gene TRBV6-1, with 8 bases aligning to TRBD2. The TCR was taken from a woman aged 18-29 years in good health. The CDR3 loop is CATRTGLSGDTQYF. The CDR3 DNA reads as TGTGCCACTCGAACGGGCCTTAGCGGGGACACGCAGTATTTT.